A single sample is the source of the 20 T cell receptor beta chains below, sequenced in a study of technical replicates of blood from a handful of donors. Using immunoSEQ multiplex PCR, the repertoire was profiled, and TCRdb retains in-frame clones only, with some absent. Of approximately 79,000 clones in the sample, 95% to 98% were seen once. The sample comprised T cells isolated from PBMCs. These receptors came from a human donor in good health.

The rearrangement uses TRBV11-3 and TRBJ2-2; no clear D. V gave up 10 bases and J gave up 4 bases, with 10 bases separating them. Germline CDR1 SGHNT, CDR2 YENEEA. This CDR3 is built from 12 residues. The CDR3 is CAILTATGELFF. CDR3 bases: TGTGCCATCCTAACAGCCACCGGGGAGCTGTTTTTT.

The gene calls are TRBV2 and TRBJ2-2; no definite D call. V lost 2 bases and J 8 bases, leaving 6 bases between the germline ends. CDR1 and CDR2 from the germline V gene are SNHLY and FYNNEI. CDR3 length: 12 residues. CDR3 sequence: CASSEREGELFF. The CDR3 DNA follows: TGTGCCAGCAGTGAAAGAGAAGGGGAGCTGTTTTTT.

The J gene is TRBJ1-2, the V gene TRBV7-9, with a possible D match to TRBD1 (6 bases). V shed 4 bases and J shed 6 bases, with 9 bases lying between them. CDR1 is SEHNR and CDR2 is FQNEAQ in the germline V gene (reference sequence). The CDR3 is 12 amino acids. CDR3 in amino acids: CASSYNRDGYTF. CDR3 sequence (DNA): TGTGCCAGCAGCTACAACAGGGATGGCTACACCTTC.

CDR3 sequence reads: CASSGGTGVNTEAFF. The CDR3 region has the DNA TGCGCCAGCAGCGGGGGGACAGGGGTGAACACTGAAGCTTTCTTT. The V and J genes are TRBV5-1 and TRBJ1-1, with 10 bases identical to TRBD1. The V segment lost 4 bases and the J segment 0 bases; nucleotides outside the gene matches: 3. CDR3 size: 15 residues. The germline V gene has CDR1 SGHRS and CDR2 YFSETQ.

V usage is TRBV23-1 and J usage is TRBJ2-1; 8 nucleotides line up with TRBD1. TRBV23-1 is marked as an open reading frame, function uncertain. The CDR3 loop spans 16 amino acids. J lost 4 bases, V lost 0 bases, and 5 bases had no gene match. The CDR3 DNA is TGCGCCAGCAGTCAATCAATGACAGGGGCTTACAATGAGCAGTTCTTC. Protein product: CASSQSMTGAYNEQFF.

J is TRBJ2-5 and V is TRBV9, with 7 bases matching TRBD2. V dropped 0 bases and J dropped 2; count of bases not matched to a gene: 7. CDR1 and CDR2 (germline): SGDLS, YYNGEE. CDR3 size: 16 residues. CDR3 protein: CASSVGLGEGQETQYF. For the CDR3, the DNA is TGTGCCAGCAGCGTAGGGCTCGGGGAGGGACAAGAGACCCAGTACTTC.

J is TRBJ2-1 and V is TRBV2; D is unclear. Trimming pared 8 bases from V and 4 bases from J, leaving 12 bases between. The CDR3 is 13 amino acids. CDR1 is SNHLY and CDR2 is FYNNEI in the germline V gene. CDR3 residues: CASFGSPYNEQFF. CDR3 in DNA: TGTGCCAGCTTCGGGTCTCCATACAATGAGCAGTTCTTC.

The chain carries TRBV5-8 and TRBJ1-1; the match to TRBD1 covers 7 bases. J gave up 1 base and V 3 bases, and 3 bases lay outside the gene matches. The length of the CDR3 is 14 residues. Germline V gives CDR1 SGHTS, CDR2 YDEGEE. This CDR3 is CASSYRTGNTEAFF. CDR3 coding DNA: TGTGCCAGCAGCTACAGGACAGGGAACACTGAAGCTTTCTTT.

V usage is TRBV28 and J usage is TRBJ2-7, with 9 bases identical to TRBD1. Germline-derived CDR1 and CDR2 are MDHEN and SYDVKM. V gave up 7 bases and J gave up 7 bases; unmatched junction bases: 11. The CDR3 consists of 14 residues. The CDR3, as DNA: TGTGCCAGCACCCGGACAGGGGCCTTAGATGAGCAGTACTTC. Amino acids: CASTRTGALDEQYF. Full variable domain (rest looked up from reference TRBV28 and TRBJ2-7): DVKVTQSSRYLVKRTGEKVFLECVQDMDHENMFWYRQDPGLGLRLIYFSYDVKMKEKGDIPEGYSVSREKKERFSLILESASTNQTSMYLCASTRTGALDEQYFGPGTRLTVT.

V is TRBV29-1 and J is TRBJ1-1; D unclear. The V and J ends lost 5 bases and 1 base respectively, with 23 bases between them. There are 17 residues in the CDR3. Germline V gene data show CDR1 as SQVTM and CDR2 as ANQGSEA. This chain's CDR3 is CSVKFSGILRKNTEAFF. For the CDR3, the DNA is TGCAGCGTTAAATTCTCGGGAATTTTGCGGAAGAACACTGAAGCTTTCTTT.

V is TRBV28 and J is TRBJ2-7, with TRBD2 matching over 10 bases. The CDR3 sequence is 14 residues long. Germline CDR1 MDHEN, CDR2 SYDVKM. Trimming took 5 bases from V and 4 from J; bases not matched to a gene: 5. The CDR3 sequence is CASSASGSRYEQYF. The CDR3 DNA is TGTGCCAGCAGTGCTAGCGGGAGTCGGTACGAGCAGTACTTC.

As DNA, the CDR3 is TGTGCCAGCAGCACTTACAGGGACTACTACGAGCAGTACTTC. As protein: CASSTYRDYYEQYF. This chain uses TRBV7-2 with TRBJ2-7; D possibly corresponds to TRBD2 (7 bases). The germline CDR1 and CDR2 sequences are SGHTA and FQGNSA. V lost 5 bases, J lost 3 bases, and 14 bases lay in between. The CDR3 loop spans 14 amino acids. The complete variable domain, with remaining parts taken from reference TRBV7-2 and TRBJ2-7, reads GAGVSQSPSNKVTEKGKDVELRCDPISGHTALYWYRQSLGQGLEFLIYFQGNSAPDKSGLPSDRFSAERTGGSVSTLTIQRTQQEDSAVYLCASSTYRDYYEQYFGPGTRLTVT.

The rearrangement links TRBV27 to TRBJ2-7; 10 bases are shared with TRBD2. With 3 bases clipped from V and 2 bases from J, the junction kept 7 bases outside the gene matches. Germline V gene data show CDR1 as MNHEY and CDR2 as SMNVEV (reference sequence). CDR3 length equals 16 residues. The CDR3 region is CASSFLIGLAAYEQYF. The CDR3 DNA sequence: TGTGCCAGCAGTTTCTTAATAGGACTAGCGGCCTACGAGCAGTACTTC.

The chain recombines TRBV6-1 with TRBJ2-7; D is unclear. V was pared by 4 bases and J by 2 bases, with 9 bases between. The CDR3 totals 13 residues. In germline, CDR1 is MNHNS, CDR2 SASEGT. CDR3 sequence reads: CASSAQPTYEQYF. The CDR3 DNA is TGTGCCAGCAGTGCACAGCCCACCTACGAGCAGTACTTC.

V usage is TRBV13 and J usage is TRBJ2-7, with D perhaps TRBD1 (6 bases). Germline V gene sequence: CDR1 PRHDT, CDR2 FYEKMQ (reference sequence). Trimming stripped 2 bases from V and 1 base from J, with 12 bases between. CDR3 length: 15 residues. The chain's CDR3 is CASSLSGQPSYEQYF. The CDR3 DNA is TGTGCCAGCAGCTTATCAGGACAGCCATCCTACGAGCAGTACTTC.

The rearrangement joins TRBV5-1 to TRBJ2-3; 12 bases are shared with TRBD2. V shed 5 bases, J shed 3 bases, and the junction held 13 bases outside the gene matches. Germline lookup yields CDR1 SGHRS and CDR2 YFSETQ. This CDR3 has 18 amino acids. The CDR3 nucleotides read TGCGCCAGCAGTTCCGGACTAGCGGGATTAAGACGGACAGATACGCAGTATTTT. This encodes CASSSGLAGLRRTDTQYF.

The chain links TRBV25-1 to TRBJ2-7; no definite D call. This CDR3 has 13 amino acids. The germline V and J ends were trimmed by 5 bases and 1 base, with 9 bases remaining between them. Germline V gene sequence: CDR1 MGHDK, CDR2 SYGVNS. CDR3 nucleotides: TGTGCCAGCAGTCACACAGTTTCCTACGAGCAGTACTTC. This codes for CASSHTVSYEQYF.

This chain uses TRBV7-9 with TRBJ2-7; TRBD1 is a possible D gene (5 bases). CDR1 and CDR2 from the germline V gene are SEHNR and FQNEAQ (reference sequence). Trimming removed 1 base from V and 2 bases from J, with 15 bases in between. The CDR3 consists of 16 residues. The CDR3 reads CASSLGVIGATYEQYF. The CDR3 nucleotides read TGTGCCAGCAGCTTAGGGGTAATAGGGGCGACCTACGAGCAGTACTTC.

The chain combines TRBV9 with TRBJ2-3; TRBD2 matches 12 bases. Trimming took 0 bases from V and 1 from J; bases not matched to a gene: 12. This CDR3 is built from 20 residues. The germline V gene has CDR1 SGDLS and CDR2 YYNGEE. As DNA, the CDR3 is TGTGCCAGCAGCGTAGGGGCTAGCGGGAGGGCTGGAGGAGGCACAGATACGCAGTATTTT. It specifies CASSVGASGRAGGGTDTQYF.

DNA of the CDR3: TGTGCCAGCAGTGAAACCGGGACTGAAGCTTTCTTT. Its protein product is CASSETGTEAFF. The chain combines TRBV2 with TRBJ1-1, with no clear D. This CDR3 is 12 amino acids long. Germline CDR1 and CDR2: SNHLY and FYNNEI. Trimming pared 2 bases from V and 5 bases from J, leaving 6 bases between.